The rows below give T cell receptor beta chains drawn from one sample of a study of T-cell memory formation after mild COVID-19. TCRdb reprocessed the 5' RACE reads via MiXCR and lists one record per CDR3 protein. Here the sample spans 550,000 to 700,000 distinct CDR3 sequences, under 20% being singletons. Sequences were obtained from PBMCs or a T cell subset sorted from them (not recorded which). The receptors were sampled from an adult woman who had mild COVID-19 (a few samples of this study predate the infection). Cell type and time point are not known. Each CDR3 is given with its conserved first and last residue. Each record gives: D gene, V gene, J gene, clone size, CDR3 protein, CDR3 DNA. The D gene is left open where the match is weak. Size tells how often a clone was seen (once, few, many) or the class of an expanded clone, and some rows leave it out.

D gene: TRBD2; V gene: TRBV19; J gene: TRBJ2-3; clone size: -; CDR3 protein: CASSMGSGVTDTQYF; CDR3 DNA: TGTGCCAGTAGTATGGGTAGCGGGGTCACAGATACGCAGTATTTT
D gene: -; V gene: TRBV14; J gene: TRBJ1-3; clone size: -; CDR3 protein: CASSQGFFSGNTIYF; CDR3 DNA: TGTGCCAGCAGCCAAGGATTTTTCTCTGGAAACACCATATATTTT
D gene: TRBD2; V gene: TRBV20-1; J gene: TRBJ2-7; clone size: -; CDR3 protein: CSARDRAGSYEQYF; CDR3 DNA: TGCAGTGCTAGAGACCGAGCGGGGTCCTACGAGCAGTACTTC
D gene: -; V gene: TRBV12-3/TRBV12-4; J gene: TRBJ1-6; clone size: -; CDR3 protein: CASSLGTFNSPLHF; CDR3 DNA: TGTGCCAGCAGTCTAGGGACATTTAATTCACCCCTCCACTTT
D gene: -; V gene: TRBV20-1; J gene: TRBJ2-5; clone size: few; CDR3 protein: CSARVYQETQYF; CDR3 DNA: TGCAGTGCTAGAGTTTACCAAGAGACCCAGTACTTC
D gene: -; V gene: TRBV27; J gene: TRBJ1-1; clone size: -; CDR3 protein: CASSSIVQGKTEAFF; CDR3 DNA: TGTGCCAGCAGTTCTATCGTACAGGGAAAGACTGAAGCTTTCTTT
D gene: TRBD2; V gene: TRBV7-3; J gene: TRBJ2-5; clone size: few; CDR3 protein: CASSSPGTSGETQYF; CDR3 DNA: TGTGCCAGCAGCTCCCCAGGGACTAGCGGAGAGACCCAGTACTTC
D gene: -; V gene: TRBV3-1; J gene: TRBJ1-6; clone size: -; CDR3 protein: CASSRGPRSPLHF; CDR3 DNA: TGTGCCAGCAGCCGGGGTCCCCGTTCACCCCTCCACTTT
D gene: -; V gene: TRBV12-3/TRBV12-4; J gene: TRBJ2-7; clone size: few; CDR3 protein: CASSLWSGEQYF; CDR3 DNA: TGTGCCAGCAGTTTATGGTCAGGGGAGCAGTACTTC
D gene: -; V gene: TRBV29-1; J gene: TRBJ2-7; clone size: many; CDR3 protein: CSVAGDTSYEQYF; CDR3 DNA: TGCAGCGTAGCTGGGGACACGTCCTACGAGCAGTACTTC
D gene: -; V gene: TRBV7-8; J gene: TRBJ2-2; clone size: few; CDR3 protein: CASSLGSVGRSTGELFF; CDR3 DNA: TGTGCCAGCAGCTTAGGGAGCGTGGGGCGTAGCACCGGGGAGCTGTTTTTT
D gene: -; V gene: TRBV6-5; J gene: TRBJ2-4; clone size: -; CDR3 protein: CASSHLADLAKNIQYF; CDR3 DNA: TGTGCCAGCAGCCATTTAGCGGACCTAGCCAAAAACATTCAGTACTTC
D gene: -; V gene: TRBV7-9; J gene: TRBJ2-3; clone size: few; CDR3 protein: CASSPTPDTQYF; CDR3 DNA: TGTGCCAGCAGCCCGACCCCAGATACGCAGTATTTT
D gene: TRBD1; V gene: TRBV27; J gene: TRBJ2-7; clone size: -; CDR3 protein: CASSLLGQEKYEQYF; CDR3 DNA: TGTGCCAGCAGCCTATTGGGACAGGAGAAGTACGAGCAGTACTTC
D gene: -; V gene: TRBV29-1; J gene: TRBJ1-4; clone size: -; CDR3 protein: CSAVLATNEKLFF; CDR3 DNA: TGCAGCGCCGTACTTGCAACTAATGAAAAACTGTTTTTT
D gene: -; V gene: TRBV24-1; J gene: TRBJ2-3; clone size: -; CDR3 protein: CATSDFSDTQYF; CDR3 DNA: TGTGCCACCAGTGATTTTTCAGATACGCAGTATTTT
D gene: -; V gene: TRBV7-9; J gene: TRBJ2-5; clone size: -; CDR3 protein: CATRGEYQETQYF; CDR3 DNA: TGTGCCACCAGGGGGGAGTACCAAGAGACCCAGTACTTC
D gene: TRBD1; V gene: TRBV3-1; J gene: TRBJ2-1; clone size: -; CDR3 protein: CASSRQGALGNEQFF; CDR3 DNA: TGTGCCAGCAGTCGACAGGGGGCGCTCGGGAATGAGCAGTTCTTC
D gene: TRBD1; V gene: TRBV29-1; J gene: TRBJ2-4; clone size: -; CDR3 protein: CSATGGTGQNIQYF; CDR3 DNA: TGCAGCGCCACAGGAGGGACAGGGCAAAACATTCAGTACTTC
D gene: -; V gene: TRBV5-1; J gene: TRBJ1-2; clone size: -; CDR3 protein: CASSLSGRANYGYTF; CDR3 DNA: TGCGCCAGCAGCTTGTCCGGGCGTGCGAACTATGGCTACACCTTC
D gene: TRBD2; V gene: TRBV5-1; J gene: TRBJ2-7; clone size: few; CDR3 protein: CASSFSRGSYEQYF; CDR3 DNA: TGCGCCAGCAGCTTCTCGCGGGGGTCCTACGAGCAGTACTTC
D gene: -; V gene: TRBV19; J gene: TRBJ2-6; clone size: few; CDR3 protein: CASSIGTVSGANVLTF; CDR3 DNA: TGTGCCAGTAGTATAGGGACGGTCTCTGGGGCCAACGTCCTGACTTTC
D gene: -; V gene: TRBV5-1; J gene: TRBJ2-3; clone size: -; CDR3 protein: CASSLGDGRGTDTQYF; CDR3 DNA: TGCGCCAGCAGCCTGGGCGATGGGCGAGGCACAGATACGCAGTATTTT
D gene: -; V gene: TRBV18; J gene: TRBJ2-7; clone size: few; CDR3 protein: CASSPKHEQYF; CDR3 DNA: TGTGCCAGCTCACCGAAACACGAGCAGTACTTC
D gene: -; V gene: TRBV5-1; J gene: TRBJ2-7; clone size: -; CDR3 protein: CASRTSHTYEQYF; CDR3 DNA: TGCGCCAGCAGGACTAGTCATACCTACGAGCAGTACTTC
D gene: -; V gene: TRBV7-9; J gene: TRBJ2-1; clone size: -; CDR3 protein: CASALRGSFVDEQFF; CDR3 DNA: TGTGCCAGCGCTCTAAGGGGTTCCTTTGTCGATGAGCAGTTCTTC
D gene: TRBD2; V gene: TRBV12-3/TRBV12-4; J gene: TRBJ2-3; clone size: -; CDR3 protein: CASSRNGLAPDTQYF; CDR3 DNA: TGTGCCAGCAGTCGAAACGGACTAGCGCCAGATACGCAGTATTTT
D gene: -; V gene: TRBV7-6; J gene: TRBJ2-7; clone size: -; CDR3 protein: CASSLSGAGEQYF; CDR3 DNA: TGTGCCAGCAGCTTATCGGGGGCTGGCGAGCAGTACTTC
D gene: TRBD1; V gene: TRBV25-1; J gene: TRBJ1-4; clone size: -; CDR3 protein: CASSEPTGNEKLFF; CDR3 DNA: TGTGCCAGCAGTGAACCGACAGGGAACGAAAAACTGTTTTTT
D gene: TRBD2; V gene: TRBV7-8; J gene: TRBJ2-5; clone size: -; CDR3 protein: CASSLATWRGVGKTQYF; CDR3 DNA: TGTGCCAGCAGCTTAGCTACATGGCGGGGGGTTGGAAAGACCCAGTACTTC
D gene: -; V gene: TRBV15; J gene: TRBJ1-5; clone size: few; CDR3 protein: CATSRNSGGQGRMVPQHF; CDR3 DNA: TGTGCCACCAGCAGAAATTCTGGGGGGCAGGGGAGAATGGTACCCCAGCATTTT
D gene: -; V gene: TRBV2; J gene: TRBJ1-1; clone size: -; CDR3 protein: CASSEARNTEAFF; CDR3 DNA: TGTGCCAGCAGTGAAGCTAGGAACACTGAAGCTTTCTTT
D gene: TRBD1; V gene: TRBV7-9; J gene: TRBJ2-7; clone size: once; CDR3 protein: CASSPGGSGYEQYF; CDR3 DNA: TGTGCCAGCAGCCCAGGGGGCTCGGGCTACGAGCAGTACTTC
D gene: -; V gene: TRBV4-1; J gene: TRBJ2-2; clone size: many; CDR3 protein: CASSLSGANTGELFF; CDR3 DNA: TGCGCCAGCAGCCTGTCTGGCGCGAACACCGGGGAGCTGTTTTTT
D gene: TRBD1; V gene: TRBV27; J gene: TRBJ1-1; clone size: -; CDR3 protein: CASAGQANTEAFF; CDR3 DNA: TGTGCCAGCGCCGGACAGGCTAACACTGAAGCTTTCTTT
D gene: -; V gene: TRBV4-1; J gene: TRBJ2-4; clone size: few; CDR3 protein: CASSQETLSRAKNIQYF; CDR3 DNA: TGCGCCAGCAGCCAAGAGACGTTGAGTAGGGCCAAAAACATTCAGTACTTC
D gene: -; V gene: TRBV3-1; J gene: TRBJ2-5; clone size: -; CDR3 protein: CASSHPGGGTQYF; CDR3 DNA: TGTGCCAGCAGCCACCCCGGAGGGGGGACCCAGTACTTC
D gene: TRBD1; V gene: TRBV4-1; J gene: TRBJ2-5; clone size: few; CDR3 protein: CASSQTGGEETQYF; CDR3 DNA: TGCGCCAGCAGCCAGACAGGGGGCGAAGAGACCCAGTACTTC
D gene: TRBD1; V gene: TRBV19; J gene: TRBJ2-7; clone size: many; CDR3 protein: CATWDRGQYEQYF; CDR3 DNA: TGTGCCACTTGGGACAGGGGGCAGTACGAGCAGTACTTC
D gene: -; V gene: TRBV3-1; J gene: TRBJ2-5; clone size: few; CDR3 protein: CASSQDRDLQRGETQYF; CDR3 DNA: TGTGCCAGCAGCCAAGACCGGGACCTCCAGAGGGGGGAGACCCAGTACTTC
D gene: -; V gene: TRBV7-2; J gene: TRBJ2-7; clone size: -; CDR3 protein: CASSSGGTVSYEQYF; CDR3 DNA: TGTGCCAGCAGCTCAGGGGGGACAGTGTCCTACGAGCAGTACTTC
D gene: TRBD1; V gene: TRBV30; J gene: TRBJ1-6; clone size: -; CDR3 protein: CAWSTGGISYNSPLHF; CDR3 DNA: TGTGCCTGGAGTACAGGGGGGATTTCCTATAATTCACCCCTCCACTTT
D gene: -; V gene: TRBV15; J gene: TRBJ2-2; clone size: -; CDR3 protein: CATSSRPGEGLHVGELFF; CDR3 DNA: TGTGCCACCAGCAGTAGGCCGGGGGAAGGGCTACACGTCGGGGAGCTGTTTTTT
D gene: TRBD2; V gene: TRBV29-1; J gene: TRBJ2-7; clone size: -; CDR3 protein: CSVELAGFYEQYF; CDR3 DNA: TGCAGCGTTGAATTAGCGGGGTTCTACGAGCAGTACTTC
D gene: TRBD1; V gene: TRBV12-3/TRBV12-4; J gene: TRBJ1-6; clone size: few; CDR3 protein: CASSSTGGRNSPLHF; CDR3 DNA: TGTGCCAGCAGTTCGACAGGGGGTCGTAATTCACCCCTCCACTTT